This T cell receptor beta chain was observed in a study of CD8 T cells in Susac syndrome. The V end lost 5 bases, the J end lost 3 bases, and 11 bases lay between the germline ends. The CDR3 spans 14 residues. Germline assignment: CDR1 KGHSH and CDR2 LQKENI. From blood CD8+ and CD4+ T cells, the TCR beta chain was sequenced. FACS enriched CD8+ TEMRA cells, while bulk CD8+ and CD4+ were negatively isolated. With random hexamers, roughly 0.45 to 1 ug RNA was reverse transcribed. Across 54 Vbeta and 13 Jbeta, immunoSEQ multiplex PCR amplified TCR beta CDR3. Each CDR3 protein gets one entry after TCRdb re-called the immunoSEQ multiplex PCR reads with MiXCR. The top ten hold roughly 0.094% of the sample, which has approximately 150,000 distinct CDR3 sequences, approximately 93% seen once.

The clonotype comes from a human donor with multiple sclerosis. Input material: CD4+ T cells from PBMCs. This chain joins TRBV18 and TRBJ1-5; D is possibly TRBD1 (6 bases). This CDR3 reads CASSADSSNQPQHF. The CDR3 DNA reads as TGTGCCAGCTCAGCGGACAGTTCCAATCAGCCCCAGCATTTT.